Listed below are T cell receptor beta chains from one sample, sequenced in a study of vaccination and CD4 T cells after COVID-19. One entry per CDR3 protein results from TCRdb running MiXCR on the PCR reads. The table records some 21,000 distinct CDR3 sequences, around three fifths of them present only once. The sample was CD4+ T cells from blood, taken before SARS-CoV-2 vaccination. These receptors all come from a human donor who had recovered from COVID-19. Both conserved end residues are part of each CDR3. The order of the fields is V gene, D gene, J gene, clone size, CDR3 protein, CDR3 DNA. The D gene is left open where the match is weak. The size field is filled for only some rows; it gives once, few, many or a size class.

>TRBV4-2|-|TRBJ2-2|few
CASRHPDRNTGELFF
TGTGCCAGCAGGCACCCTGACAGGAACACCGGGGAGCTGTTTTTT
>TRBV6-4|-|TRBJ2-5|few
CASSDWGPGETQYF
TGTGCCAGCAGTGACTGGGGGCCGGGGGAGACCCAGTACTTC
>TRBV19|-|TRBJ2-2|-
CASSSAGANTGELFF
TGTGCCAGTAGCTCGGCCGGCGCGAACACCGGGGAGCTGTTTTTT
>TRBV18|-|TRBJ2-7|few
CASSPPSAREQYF
TGTGCCAGCTCACCCCCGTCAGCTCGCGAGCAGTACTTC
>TRBV6-1|-|TRBJ2-7|-
CASSAHKASSYEQYF
TGTGCCAGCAGTGCGCACAAAGCGAGCTCCTACGAGCAGTACTTC
>TRBV6-1|-|TRBJ2-3|few
CASSEASTDTQYF
TGTGCCAGCAGTGAAGCCTCCACAGATACGCAGTATTTT
>TRBV2|TRBD1|TRBJ1-6|once
CASSQTGDSPLHF
TGTGCCAGCAGCCAGACAGGGGATTCACCCCTCCACTTT
>TRBV19|-|TRBJ2-6|-
CASSMRAGANVLTF
TGTGCCAGTAGTATGAGGGCTGGGGCCAACGTCCTGACTTTC
>TRBV19|TRBD2|TRBJ2-7|-
CASSSLPGLRSSYEQYF
TGTGCCAGTAGTTCCCTGCCGGGACTAAGAAGTTCCTACGAGCAGTACTTC
>TRBV20-1|-|TRBJ1-5|few
CSAKEGSGNQPQHF
TGCAGTGCTAAAGAAGGGTCGGGTAATCAGCCCCAGCATTTT
>TRBV6-1|-|TRBJ2-7|-
CASSRTGSYEQYF
TGTGCCAGCAGTCGGACGGGTTCCTACGAGCAGTACTTC
>TRBV10-2|-|TRBJ2-7|few
CASKSGSYEQYF
TGCGCCAGCAAGTCCGGCTCCTACGAGCAGTACTTC
>TRBV19|TRBD2|TRBJ2-5|few
CATSGLAGVQETQYF
TGTGCCACTTCGGGGCTAGCGGGAGTCCAAGAGACCCAGTACTTC
>TRBV24-1|-|TRBJ2-2|-
CATSDRHGYTGELFF
TGTGCCACCAGTGATCGACACGGGTACACCGGGGAGCTGTTTTTT
>TRBV7-8|-|TRBJ2-2|-
CASSAGANTGELFF
TGTGCCAGCAGTGCGGGGGCAAACACCGGGGAGCTGTTTTTT
>TRBV20-1|TRBD2|TRBJ2-1|once
CSAGAGGWGNEQFF
TGCAGTGCTGGAGCGGGAGGTTGGGGAAATGAGCAGTTCTTC
>TRBV12-3/TRBV12-4|TRBD1|TRBJ2-2|-
CASSSQGANGELFF
TGTGCCAGCAGTTCACAGGGGGCGAACGGGGAGCTGTTTTTT
>TRBV20-1|-|TRBJ1-1|few
CSARDRVRVTEAFF
TGCAGTGCTAGAGATCGGGTTCGGGTCACTGAAGCTTTCTTT
>TRBV10-3|TRBD2|TRBJ2-7|few
CAISDGTSGILEQYF
TGTGCCATCAGTGATGGGACTAGCGGGATTCTCGAGCAGTACTTC
>TRBV20-1|TRBD1|TRBJ1-4|-
CSAGTGDLGEKLFF
TGCAGTGCGGGGACAGGGGATCTTGGGGAAAAACTGTTTTTT
>TRBV27|-|TRBJ2-7|-
CASSPHGQSYEQYF
TGTGCCAGCAGTCCCCACGGACAGTCCTACGAGCAGTACTTC
>TRBV6-5|-|TRBJ2-1|-
CASSYRGTSPYNEQFF
TGTGCCAGCAGTTACCGGGGAACTAGCCCCTACAATGAGCAGTTCTTC
>TRBV30|-|TRBJ2-7|-
CAWFRPSGEQYF
TGTGCCTGGTTCAGGCCTTCGGGGGAGCAGTACTTC
>TRBV27|TRBD1|TRBJ2-3|-
CASIRGGADTQYF
TGTGCCAGCATTCGAGGGGGCGCAGATACGCAGTATTTT
>TRBV9|-|TRBJ2-5|-
CASSVAGDMGGETQYF
TGTGCCAGCAGCGTAGCGGGAGACATGGGGGGTGAGACCCAGTACTTC
>TRBV7-9|-|TRBJ2-5|-
CASSRPGKPSETQYF
TGTGCCAGCAGCAGGCCCGGGAAACCGTCGGAGACCCAGTACTTC
>TRBV18|TRBD1|TRBJ2-7|once
CASSPPEQGTYEQYF
TGTGCCAGCTCACCACCCGAACAGGGGACCTACGAGCAGTACTTC
>TRBV20-1|-|TRBJ1-1|-
CSARQGTATEAFF
TGCAGTGCTAGACAGGGGACCGCCACTGAAGCTTTCTTT
>TRBV15|-|TRBJ2-5|-
CATSSPDGIGTQYF
TGTGCCACCAGCAGTCCGGACGGGATAGGGACCCAGTACTTC
>TRBV24-1|-|TRBJ1-1|-
CATSRRGGTEAFF
TGTGCCACCTCAAGAAGGGGTGGCACTGAAGCTTTCTTT
>TRBV10-3|-|TRBJ2-2|few
CAISGEAVNTGELFF
TGTGCCATCAGTGGGGAAGCAGTCAACACCGGGGAGCTGTTTTTT
>TRBV10-3|-|TRBJ2-3|-
CAISFGSGTDTQYF
TGTGCCATCAGTTTCGGGAGTGGAACAGATACGCAGTATTTT
>TRBV6-1|TRBD1|TRBJ1-6|-
CASNDRGYSPLHF
TGTGCCAGCAACGACAGGGGTTACTCACCCCTCCACTTT
>TRBV20-1|-|TRBJ1-5|-
CSARDRIQNQPQHF
TGCAGTGCTAGAGATCGGATACAGAATCAGCCCCAGCATTTT
>TRBV19|-|TRBJ1-6|-
CASGRRGVKNSPLHF
TGTGCCAGTGGTCGCAGGGGAGTGAAGAATTCACCCCTCCACTTT
>TRBV27|-|TRBJ2-2|-
CASSLVGANTGELFF
TGTGCCAGCAGCTTAGTCGGGGCGAACACCGGGGAGCTGTTTTTT
>TRBV6-2/TRBV6-3|-|TRBJ1-6|-
CAGRGRNNSPLHF
TGTGCCGGCCGGGGCCGTAACAATTCACCCCTCCACTTT
>TRBV24-1|-|TRBJ1-1|-
CATSDREAAGAFF
TGTGCCACCAGTGACCGTGAGGCCGCTGGGGCTTTCTTT
>TRBV6-1|-|TRBJ2-1|-
CASRLESSATYNEQFF
TGTGCCAGCAGACTTGAATCTAGCGCTACCTACAATGAGCAGTTCTTC
>TRBV20-1|-|TRBJ2-2|-
CSAPEGQHKLFF
TGCAGTGCGCCGGAGGGCCAGCACAAGCTGTTTTTT
>TRBV6-1|-|TRBJ2-3|few
CASSPGAQDTQYF
TGTGCCAGCAGTCCAGGCGCCCAGGATACGCAGTATTTT